Presented here are 25 T cell receptor beta chains from one specimen sequenced in a study of cytomegalovirus exposure and HLA in healthy donors. A multiplex PCR was run with 60 Vbeta primers and 13 Jbeta primers. Only in-frame clones appear in the TCRdb table, and some are missing; sequencing was by immunoSEQ multiplex PCR. This sample has roughly 170,000 clones; 84% occur once, and the top ten carry 4% to 6%. The specimen was PBMCs. Receptors originate from a girl between 5 and 17 years old in good health and CMV-seropositive.

The chain employs TRBV5-1 and TRBJ2-7; no clear D. V was cut by 4 bases and J by 6 bases, with 8 bases left in between. The CDR3 is 11 amino acids. The germline gives CDR1 SGHRS, CDR2 YFSETQ. In DNA, the CDR3 is TGCGCCAGCAGCGTCGGTCGCGAGCAGTACTTC. Translated: CASSVGREQYF. Full variable domain (remainder filled in from reference TRBV5-1 and TRBJ2-7): KAGVTQTPRYLIKTRGQQVTLSCSPISGHRSVSWYQQTPGQGLQFLFEYFSETQRNKGNFPGRFSGRQFSNSRSEMNVSTLELGDSALYLCASSVGREQYFGPGTRLTVT.

This clone came up once. The gene calls are TRBV19 and TRBJ2-1; D might be TRBD2 (6 bases). The CDR3 consists of 16 residues. The germline V gene has CDR1 LNHDA and CDR2 SQIVND (reference sequence). The germline V and J ends were trimmed by 1 base and 1 base, with 11 bases remaining between them. CDR3: CASSIGRTKSYNEQFF. The CDR3 DNA follows: TGTGCCAGTAGTATAGGTCGGACTAAATCCTACAATGAGCAGTTCTTC.

This chain links TRBV9 with TRBJ2-1; the match to TRBD2 covers 7 bases. This CDR3 has 12 amino acids. The V gene's germline CDR1 is SGDLS and CDR2 YYNGEE. J was trimmed by 13 bases and V by 4 bases; bases with no gene match: 8. CDR3 in amino acids: CASSSGGSPQFF. CDR3 bases: TGTGCCAGCAGCTCCGGGGGGAGTCCTCAGTTCTTC.

This rearrangement joins TRBV19 to TRBJ1-2; 7 bases are a match to TRBD1. Germline-derived CDR1 and CDR2 are LNHDA and SQIVND (reference sequence). The CDR3 consists of 16 residues. With 4 bases clipped from V and 4 bases from J, the junction kept 12 bases outside the gene matches. Here the CDR3 reads CASSTDSGTAIYGYTF. The CDR3 bases are TGTGCCAGTAGTACCGACTCCGGGACAGCGATCTATGGCTACACCTTC.

The rearrangement links TRBV30 to TRBJ2-5, with D unclear. CDR1 and CDR2 (germline): GTSNPN, SVGIG (reference sequence). This CDR3 has 12 residues. The V end was cut by 1 base, the J end by 4 bases, with 7 bases between. CDR3 coding DNA: TGTGCCTGGAGTGCAGGCGCAGAGACCCAGTACTTC. Translation gives CAWSAGAETQYF.

The gene calls are TRBV27 and TRBJ2-3, with D unclear. Trimming cost V 3 bases and J 0 bases, with 10 bases left between them. CDR1 and CDR2 from the germline V gene are MNHEY and SMNVEV (reference sequence). This CDR3 has 15 residues. In DNA form, the CDR3 reads TGTGCCAGCAGTTTGGAACTGGGCAGCACAGATACGCAGTATTTT. It is translated as CASSLELGSTDTQYF.

The chain employs TRBV5-1 and TRBJ1-2; 9 bases align to TRBD1. The CDR3 covers 14 residues. V was pared by 3 bases and J by 5 bases, with 5 bases of the junction left unmatched. Germline CDR1 is SGHRS and CDR2 is YFSETQ. The chain's CDR3 is CASSYTGGSYGYTF. The CDR3 coding sequence is TGCGCCAGCAGCTATACAGGGGGCTCTTATGGCTACACCTTC.

The V and J genes are TRBV27 and TRBJ1-2, with 7 bases matching TRBD1. CDR3 length: 15 amino acids. CDR1 is MNHEY, CDR2 SMNVEV, per germline (reference sequence). V dropped 5 bases and J dropped 7; count of bases not matched to a gene: 13. The CDR3 sequence is CASSPDRPSGTGYTF. The CDR3 DNA reads as TGTGCCAGCAGTCCGGACAGGCCCTCTGGTACTGGCTACACCTTC.

In the case of this clone: Compared with germline, one end of the junction differs, possibly owing to a read error. The V gene is TRBV7-7, the J gene TRBJ2-5; D perhaps matches TRBD1 (5 bases). This CDR3 comprises 13 residues. Looked up from germline, CDR1 is SSHAT and CDR2 is FNYEAQ (reference sequence). The CDR3 loop reads CASSSPGQETQYF. CDR3 nucleotides: TGTGCTAGCAGCTCCCCAGGGCAAGAGACCCAGTACTTC. Using reference TRBV7-7 and TRBJ2-5 for the parts outside the CDR3, the full variable domain is GAGVSQSPRYKVTKRGQDVTLRCDPISSHATLYWYQQALGQGPEFLTYFNYEAQPDKSGLPSDRFSAERPEGSISTLTIQRTEQRDSAMYRCASSSPGQETQYFGPGTRLLVL.

CDR3 DNA sequence: TGTGCCAGCTCTCCGCCGGGGAGGGGCGACAATGAGCAGTTCTTC. This encodes CASSPPGRGDNEQFF. The chain recombines TRBV18 with TRBJ2-1; TRBD2 agrees at 7 bases. Per the germline V gene, CDR1 is KGHSH and CDR2 is LQKENI. The CDR3 totals 15 residues. V gave up 6 bases and J gave up 5 bases; unmatched junction bases: 10.

This sequence joins TRBV19 and TRBJ1-5, with 9 bases fitting TRBD1. The ends lost 5 bases at V and 2 bases at J; junction bases unmatched: 19. This CDR3 is 20 amino acids long. The germline CDR1 and CDR2 sequences are LNHDA and SQIVND (reference sequence). CDR3 sequence: CASSATTGTGTWMGNQPQHF. CDR3 DNA: TGTGCCAGTAGTGCGACCACCGGGACAGGGACGTGGATGGGCAATCAGCCCCAGCATTTT.

This clone was detected only a few times. This sequence joins TRBV7-9 and TRBJ1-2; TRBD1 matches 9 bases. Germline values: CDR1 SEHNR, CDR2 FQNEAQ (reference sequence). The CDR3 has 14 amino acids. The ends lost 4 bases at V and 1 base at J; junction bases unmatched: 1. CDR3 loop: CASSSGQGNYGYTF. Here the CDR3 DNA reads TGTGCCAGCAGCTCGGGACAGGGTAACTATGGCTACACCTTC.

The genes are TRBV5-6 and TRBJ2-1; TRBD2 agrees at 10 bases. Germline V gene lookup returns CDR1 SGHDT and CDR2 YYEEEE. The CDR3 is 17 residues long. V trimming: 2 bases; J trimming: 5 bases; junction bases outside the gene matches: 10. CDR3 DNA sequence: TGTGCCAGCAGCTTAGGGTCACTAGCGGGGAGAAACAATGAGCAGTTCTTC. This sequence encodes CASSLGSLAGRNNEQFF. The whole variable domain, filled in from reference TRBV5-6 and TRBJ2-1, reads DAGVTQSPTHLIKTRGQQVTLRCSPKSGHDTVSWYQQALGQGPQFIFQYYEEEERQRGNFPDRFSGHQFPNYSSELNVNALLLGDSALYLCASSLGSLAGRNNEQFFGPGTRLTVL.

The V and J genes are TRBV9 and TRBJ1-3; tentatively, D is TRBD1 (6 bases). Trimming left V 3 bases short and J 6 bases short, with 19 bases between. The CDR3 totals 16 residues. The germline V gene has CDR1 SGDLS and CDR2 YYNGEE. CDR3 DNA sequence: TGTGCCAGCAGCGCCCCAGGGGCCTGGTACCTAAACACCATATATTTT. It translates to CASSAPGAWYLNTIYF.

Regarding this clone: This same CDR3 is encoded by further DNA sequences in the sample. The chain uses TRBV11-2 and TRBJ2-7; D is undetermined. Deletions cut 1 base from V and 0 bases from J, with 4 bases between. Germline V lookup: CDR1 SGHAT, CDR2 FQNNGV. The CDR3 is 13 amino acids. CDR3 region: CASSLGGSYEQYF. The CDR3 coding sequence is TGTGCCAGCAGCTTAGGAGGCTCCTACGAGCAGTACTTC.

The V gene is TRBV5-4, the J gene TRBJ2-1, with D maybe TRBD1 (5 bases). Germline V gene sequence: CDR1 SGHNT, CDR2 YYREEE (reference sequence). With 2 bases removed from V and 6 bases from J, the gap between germline ends came to 9 bases. The CDR3 is 13 amino acids. The CDR3: CASSFQGPNEQFF. For the CDR3, the DNA is TGTGCCAGCAGCTTCCAGGGTCCCAATGAGCAGTTCTTC.

The sample holds a few counts of this clone. The rearrangement links TRBV5-6 to TRBJ2-3; 8 bases are shared with TRBD2. Germline trimming cut 4 bases from V and 2 bases from J; bases unmatched to any gene: 9. The germline V gene has CDR1 SGHDT and CDR2 YYEEEE. This CDR3 is 16 amino acids long. The CDR3 region is CASSRLAKVFTDTQYF. Written as DNA, the CDR3 is TGTGCCAGCAGCAGACTAGCGAAAGTCTTCACAGATACGCAGTATTTT.

The CDR3 nucleotides read TGTGCCAGCAGCGTAGCTGGGACTGCCCGCGGCTACACCTTC. This encodes CASSVAGTARGYTF. The chain carries TRBV9 and TRBJ1-2; D is possibly TRBD1 (5 bases). Per the germline V gene, CDR1 is SGDLS and CDR2 is YYNGEE. Trimming pared 0 bases from V and 8 bases from J, leaving 14 bases between. This CDR3 has 14 residues.

The chain links TRBV9 to TRBJ1-1; D gene unclear. The CDR3 has 12 amino acids. Trimming pared 5 bases from V and 5 bases from J, leaving 10 bases between. The germline gives CDR1 SGDLS, CDR2 YYNGEE. CDR3 nucleotides: TGTGCCAGCAGTGCGGTTGAGACTGAAGCTTTCTTT. The encoded protein is CASSAVETEAFF. The entire variable domain, with the rest obtained from reference TRBV9 and TRBJ1-1, is as follows: DSGVTQTPKHLITATGQRVTLRCSPRSGDLSVYWYQQSLDQGLQFLIQYYNGEERAKGNILERFSAQQFPDLHSELNLSSLELGDSALYFCASSAVETEAFFGQGTRLTVV.

The chain has TRBV6-5 and TRBJ1-1; possibly TRBD1 for D (6 bases). The CDR3 loop spans 15 amino acids. Germline-derived CDR1 and CDR2 are MNHEY and SVGAGI. The V and J ends lost 0 bases and 5 bases respectively, with 13 bases between them. The CDR3 region has the DNA TGTGCCAGCAGTTACTCGCAGGGGTGGGTTACTGAAGCTTTCTTT. Translated, it gives CASSYSQGWVTEAFF.

This clone was seen a handful of times. The chain links TRBV6-5 to TRBJ1-2, with TRBD1 matching over 8 bases. There are 14 residues in the CDR3. Germline trimming cut 4 bases from V and 3 bases from J; bases unmatched to any gene: 4. Germline V gene sequence: CDR1 MNHEY, CDR2 SVGAGI. The CDR3 protein is CASSLDRAHYGYTF. In DNA form, the CDR3 reads TGTGCCAGCAGTTTGGACAGGGCCCACTATGGCTACACCTTC.

The chain combines TRBV4-2 with TRBJ2-3, with D maybe TRBD2 (6 bases). Between the trimmed V and J ends, which lost 0 bases and 8 bases, there was a span of 15 bases. There are 15 residues in the CDR3. Per germline, CDR1 LGHNA and CDR2 YNFKEQ. For the CDR3, the DNA is TGTGCCAGCAGCCAAGATGACGGGGGTTCCTCTACGCAGTATTTT. It translates to CASSQDDGGSSTQYF.

The count of this clone is one. This sequence joins TRBV2 and TRBJ1-1, with a possible D match to TRBD1 (6 bases). Germline V gene sequence: CDR1 SNHLY, CDR2 FYNNEI. The CDR3 sequence is 13 residues long. V lost 6 bases and J lost 7, with 15 bases in between. CDR3 loop: CASRGAGTLEAFF. CDR3 nucleotides: TGTGCCAGCAGGGGGGCAGGGACCCTTGAAGCTTTCTTT.

V and J are TRBV19 and TRBJ2-7, with TRBD1 identical over 8 bases. V was clipped by 3 bases and J by 4 bases; unmatched bases: 5. This CDR3 is 14 amino acids long. The germline V gene encodes CDR1 LNHDA and CDR2 SQIVND (reference sequence). The CDR3 DNA reads TGTGCCAGTAGTATCCCGGGACAGGATTACGAGCAGTACTTC. This translates into CASSIPGQDYEQYF.

In its sample, this clone was seen a few times. The chain couples TRBV4-1 to TRBJ1-2; 7 bases fit TRBD1. From germline, CDR1 is MGHRA and CDR2 YSYEKL. The CDR3 is 15 residues long. The junction had 9 bases not matched to a gene; V was cut back by 1 base and J by 7 bases. In nucleotides, the CDR3 is TGCGCCAGCAGCCAAGTCGTGACAGGGAGGAGTGGCTACACCTTC. Protein product: CASSQVVTGRSGYTF.